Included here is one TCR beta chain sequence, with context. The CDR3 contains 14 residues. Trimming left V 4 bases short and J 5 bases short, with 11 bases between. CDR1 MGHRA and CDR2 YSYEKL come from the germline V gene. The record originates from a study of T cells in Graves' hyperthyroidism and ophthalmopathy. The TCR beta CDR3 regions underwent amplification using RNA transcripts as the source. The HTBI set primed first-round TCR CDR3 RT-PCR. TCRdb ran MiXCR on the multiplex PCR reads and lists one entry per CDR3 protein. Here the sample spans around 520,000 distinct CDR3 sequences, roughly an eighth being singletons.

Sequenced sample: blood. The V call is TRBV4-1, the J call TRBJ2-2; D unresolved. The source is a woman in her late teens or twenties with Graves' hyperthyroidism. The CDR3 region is CASSPNLGTGELFF. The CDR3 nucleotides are TGCGCCAGCAGCCCTAACCTTGGAACCGGGGAGCTGTTTTTT.